This TCR beta chain was retrieved from a study of T cells in Graves' hyperthyroidism and ophthalmopathy. A single count supports this clonotype. Its antigen is unidentified. The germline V and J ends were trimmed by 2 bases and 4 bases, with 17 bases remaining between them. This CDR3 has 16 amino acids. Per the germline V gene, CDR1 is SNHLY and CDR2 is FYNNEI. The CDR3 regions of TCR beta were amplified from RNA transcripts. In the first-round RT-PCR of the TCR CDR3, the HTBI primer set was used. TCRdb reprocessed the multiplex PCR reads via MiXCR and lists one record per CDR3 protein. The sample includes under 600,000 distinct CDR3 sequences, approximately 15% of them seen just once. Findings and caveats of the study: Most thyroid clonotypes expanded above 0.001 appeared in blood too.

This chain joins TRBV2 and TRBJ2-5; D is unclear. This receptor was identified in a woman in her 40s with Graves' ophthalmopathy. Sequenced: blood. The CDR3, as DNA: TGTGCCAGCAGTGAAACCCCCTTCCTACGGGCAGAGACCCAGTACTTC. Its protein is CASSETPFLRAETQYF.